This T cell receptor beta chain comes out of a study of T cells expressing NK-cell markers. The germline V gene has CDR1 MNHEY and CDR2 SVGAGI. This CDR3 contains 15 residues. TCRdb re-called the 5' RACE reads and gives one entry per CDR3 protein, without DNA. This listing includes around 100,000 distinct CDR3 sequences. The receptor was isolated from a woman between 18 and 70 years old in good health. The chain joins TRBV6-5 to TRBJ2-1. Sequencing was done on a sample of blood T cells: a sorted CD56 or NKG2C T cell subset, CD4+ or CD8+ T cells, or bulk PBMC T cells (not recorded which). CDR3 region: CASSYGPPSYNEQFF.